The rows below give T cell receptor beta chains drawn from one sample of a study of cytotoxic CD8 clonotypes in ibrutinib-treated CLL. Generated by immunoSEQ multiplex PCR, the TCRdb table keeps only in-frame clones and is missing some. The sample has 150,000 to 200,000 clones; more than 65% are singletons. Material: PBMCs, obtained after 12 months of ibrutinib treatment. Every receptor here comes from a human donor with chronic lymphocytic leukemia. Each CDR3 is given with its conserved first and last residue. The order of the fields is J gene, clone size, V gene, D gene, CDR3 protein, CDR3 DNA. D genes are given only for firm matches. Where a row states a size, it is once, few, many or the class of an expanded clone; other rows omit it.

j_call: TRBJ2-7
clone_size: -
v_call: TRBV9
d_call: TRBD2
cdr3_aa: CASSVAASGGTYEQYF
cdr3_nt: TGTGCCAGCAGCGTAGCGGCTAGCGGGGGAACCTACGAGCAGTACTTC

j_call: TRBJ1-6
clone_size: -
v_call: TRBV15
d_call: -
cdr3_aa: CATAGEPYNSPLHF
cdr3_nt: TGTGCCACTGCGGGAGAACCCTATAATTCACCCCTCCACTTT

j_call: TRBJ2-5
clone_size: -
v_call: TRBV5-1
d_call: -
cdr3_aa: CASRDYHSGTQYF
cdr3_nt: TGCGCCAGCAGAGACTACCATTCGGGGACCCAGTACTTC

j_call: TRBJ2-7
clone_size: -
v_call: TRBV19
d_call: -
cdr3_aa: CASRAGQGEQYF
cdr3_nt: TGTGCCAGTAGAGCCGGTCAGGGAGAGCAGTACTTC

j_call: TRBJ2-1
clone_size: -
v_call: TRBV21-1
d_call: -
cdr3_aa: CASSNGRYNEQFF
cdr3_nt: TGTGCCAGCAGCAATGGACGCTACAATGAGCAGTTCTTC

j_call: TRBJ2-1
clone_size: -
v_call: TRBV5-5
d_call: TRBD1
cdr3_aa: CASSLQGATPNKQFF
cdr3_nt: TGTGCCAGCAGCTTGCAGGGGGCCACCCCTAATAAGCAGTTCTTC

j_call: TRBJ2-7
clone_size: -
v_call: TRBV15
d_call: -
cdr3_aa: CATSREGGQSYEQYF
cdr3_nt: TGTGCCACCAGCAGAGAGGGGGGACAGTCCTACGAGCAGTACTTC

j_call: TRBJ1-5
clone_size: -
v_call: TRBV28
d_call: TRBD1
cdr3_aa: CASSLGDRENQPQHF
cdr3_nt: TGTGCCAGCAGTTTGGGTGACAGGGAAAATCAGCCCCAGCATTTT

j_call: TRBJ1-5
clone_size: -
v_call: TRBV6-6
d_call: -
cdr3_aa: CASSASWGGNQPQHF
cdr3_nt: TGTGCCAGCAGTGCCTCTTGGGGCGGCAATCAGCCCCAGCATTTT

j_call: TRBJ1-1
clone_size: -
v_call: TRBV5-4
d_call: -
cdr3_aa: CASSQGQNTEAFF
cdr3_nt: TGTGCCAGCAGCCAGGGACAGAACACTGAAGCTTTCTTT

j_call: TRBJ1-2
clone_size: once
v_call: TRBV28
d_call: TRBD1
cdr3_aa: CASSSTGQGNYGYTF
cdr3_nt: TGTGCCAGCAGTTCGACTGGACAGGGGAACTATGGCTACACCTTC

j_call: TRBJ1-2
clone_size: -
v_call: TRBV6-5
d_call: -
cdr3_aa: CASSPGFYGYTF
cdr3_nt: TGTGCCAGCAGTCCCGGGTTCTATGGCTACACCTTC

j_call: TRBJ2-7
clone_size: -
v_call: TRBV5-6
d_call: -
cdr3_aa: CASSLGAVEQYF
cdr3_nt: TGTGCCAGCAGCTTGGGTGCAGTCGAGCAGTACTTC

j_call: TRBJ1-1
clone_size: -
v_call: TRBV7-8
d_call: -
cdr3_aa: CASSFEREAFF
cdr3_nt: TGTGCCAGCAGCTTCGAACGTGAAGCTTTCTTT

j_call: TRBJ1-4
clone_size: -
v_call: TRBV7-2
d_call: -
cdr3_aa: CASSLGWGPRRLFF
cdr3_nt: TGTGCCAGCAGCTTAGGATGGGGACCACGGAGACTGTTTTTT

j_call: TRBJ2-1
clone_size: -
v_call: TRBV15
d_call: -
cdr3_aa: CATSREIGLREEQFF
cdr3_nt: TGTGCCACCAGCAGAGAGATTGGGCTGAGGGAGGAGCAGTTCTTC

j_call: TRBJ2-6
clone_size: few
v_call: TRBV4-3
d_call: -
cdr3_aa: CASSQDVPGANVLTF
cdr3_nt: TGCGCCAGCAGCCAAGATGTACCCGGGGCCAACGTCCTGACTTTC

j_call: TRBJ2-1
clone_size: -
v_call: TRBV14
d_call: TRBD2
cdr3_aa: CASSPTGPGLAGGPANEQFF
cdr3_nt: TGTGCCAGCAGCCCTACTGGGCCGGGACTAGCGGGAGGGCCCGCCAATGAGCAGTTCTTC

j_call: TRBJ2-1
clone_size: -
v_call: TRBV5-4
d_call: -
cdr3_aa: CASSLAVLQREQFF
cdr3_nt: TGTGCCAGCAGCTTGGCGGTACTACAAAGGGAGCAGTTCTTC

j_call: TRBJ2-7
clone_size: -
v_call: TRBV5-1
d_call: -
cdr3_aa: CASSIQGYEQYF
cdr3_nt: TGCGCCAGCAGCATTCAGGGCTACGAGCAGTACTTC

j_call: TRBJ2-1
clone_size: -
v_call: TRBV5-1
d_call: TRBD1
cdr3_aa: CASSLTAGGNEQFF
cdr3_nt: TGCGCCAGCAGCCTCACAGCAGGGGGCAATGAGCAGTTCTTC

j_call: TRBJ2-2
clone_size: -
v_call: TRBV5-8
d_call: TRBD2
cdr3_aa: CASSGRTSGRAVTGELFF
cdr3_nt: TGTGCCAGCAGCGGACGGACTAGCGGGAGGGCCGTTACCGGGGAGCTGTTTTTT

j_call: TRBJ1-2
clone_size: -
v_call: TRBV11-3
d_call: -
cdr3_aa: CASSSRVDRYGYTF
cdr3_nt: TGTGCCAGCAGCTCCCGCGTGGACCGGTATGGCTACACCTTC

j_call: TRBJ2-5
clone_size: -
v_call: TRBV13
d_call: TRBD2
cdr3_aa: CASSFGLLAGGETQYF
cdr3_nt: TGTGCCAGCAGCTTCGGGCTACTAGCGGGGGGGGAGACCCAGTACTTC

j_call: TRBJ1-2
clone_size: -
v_call: TRBV7-9
d_call: -
cdr3_aa: CASSSRTGLANYGYTF
cdr3_nt: TGTGCCAGCAGCTCCCGCACAGGCTTAGCCAACTATGGCTACACCTTC

j_call: TRBJ2-4
clone_size: -
v_call: TRBV23-1
d_call: TRBD1
cdr3_aa: CASTRGYGPGQENIQYF
cdr3_nt: TGCGCCAGCACCCGAGGGTATGGCCCGGGACAGGAAAACATTCAGTACTTC

j_call: TRBJ1-6
clone_size: -
v_call: TRBV28
d_call: TRBD1
cdr3_aa: CASSSGTGGSPLHF
cdr3_nt: TGTGCCAGCAGTTCCGGGACAGGGGGTTCACCCCTCCACTTT

j_call: TRBJ1-2
clone_size: -
v_call: TRBV30
d_call: -
cdr3_aa: CAWSVSQGYTF
cdr3_nt: TGTGCCTGGAGTGTCAGCCAAGGGTACACCTTC

j_call: TRBJ1-2
clone_size: -
v_call: TRBV7-2
d_call: -
cdr3_aa: CASSPPRWGSRRGSSGYTF
cdr3_nt: TGTGCCAGCAGCCCACCCAGGTGGGGCAGCCGTCGGGGATCTTCTGGCTACACCTTC

j_call: TRBJ2-2
clone_size: -
v_call: TRBV4-3
d_call: -
cdr3_aa: CASSRAASNTGELFF
cdr3_nt: TGCGCCAGCAGCCGGGCAGCCTCGAACACCGGGGAGCTGTTTTTT

j_call: TRBJ1-2
clone_size: -
v_call: TRBV28
d_call: TRBD1
cdr3_aa: CASSPTGGFGYGYTF
cdr3_nt: TGTGCCAGCAGCCCCACAGGGGGCTTCGGCTATGGCTACACCTTC

j_call: TRBJ2-1
clone_size: -
v_call: TRBV7-3
d_call: TRBD2
cdr3_aa: CASSTPIAGGSYNEQFF
cdr3_nt: TGTGCCAGCAGCACACCCATTGCGGGGGGGTCCTACAATGAGCAGTTCTTC

j_call: TRBJ2-2
clone_size: -
v_call: TRBV7-8
d_call: -
cdr3_aa: CASSPQGGQAGELFF
cdr3_nt: TGTGCCAGCAGCCCCCAGGGGGGGCAGGCCGGGGAGCTGTTTTTT

j_call: TRBJ2-7
clone_size: many
v_call: TRBV27
d_call: -
cdr3_aa: CASSSTAREQYF
cdr3_nt: TGTGCCAGCAGTTCTACCGCTCGGGAGCAGTACTTC

j_call: TRBJ1-5
clone_size: -
v_call: TRBV2
d_call: -
cdr3_aa: CASGGRTDSNQPQHF
cdr3_nt: TGTGCCAGCGGGGGGCGGACCGATAGCAATCAGCCCCAGCATTTT

j_call: TRBJ2-1
clone_size: -
v_call: TRBV7-3
d_call: TRBD2
cdr3_aa: CASSPRTSGLNEQFF
cdr3_nt: TGTGCCAGCAGCCCAAGGACTAGCGGCCTCAATGAGCAGTTCTTC

j_call: TRBJ2-1
clone_size: -
v_call: TRBV14
d_call: TRBD2
cdr3_aa: CASSQGTSGYNNEQFF
cdr3_nt: TGTGCCAGCAGCCAAGGGACTAGCGGGTATAACAATGAGCAGTTCTTC

j_call: TRBJ1-2
clone_size: -
v_call: TRBV27
d_call: -
cdr3_aa: CASSSHGAGEYGYTF
cdr3_nt: TGTGCCAGCAGTTCCCATGGTGCAGGGGAATATGGCTACACCTTC

j_call: TRBJ1-2
clone_size: once
v_call: TRBV30
d_call: TRBD1
cdr3_aa: CAWTRRDRAAGYTF
cdr3_nt: TGTGCCTGGACCCGGCGGGACAGGGCAGCTGGCTACACCTTC

j_call: TRBJ1-3
clone_size: -
v_call: TRBV7-9
d_call: TRBD1
cdr3_aa: CASSRGTDQSGNTIYF
cdr3_nt: TGTGCCAGCAGCCGAGGGACAGATCAATCTGGAAACACCATATATTTT

j_call: TRBJ2-3
clone_size: -
v_call: TRBV5-3
d_call: -
cdr3_aa: CARPGSEGTTDTQYF
cdr3_nt: TGTGCCCGGCCCGGGAGCGAAGGGACAACAGATACGCAGTATTTT

j_call: TRBJ2-7
clone_size: -
v_call: TRBV7-6
d_call: -
cdr3_aa: CASSSSGRDEQYF
cdr3_nt: TGTGCCAGCAGCTCCAGCGGACGGGACGAGCAGTACTTC

j_call: TRBJ2-3
clone_size: -
v_call: TRBV19
d_call: -
cdr3_aa: CASSMPSGTDTQYF
cdr3_nt: TGTGCCAGTAGTATGCCTAGCGGCACAGATACGCAGTATTTT

j_call: TRBJ1-1
clone_size: -
v_call: TRBV28
d_call: -
cdr3_aa: CASTPPVGEAFF
cdr3_nt: TGTGCCAGCACCCCTCCGGTGGGTGAAGCTTTCTTT

j_call: TRBJ2-5
clone_size: -
v_call: TRBV27
d_call: TRBD2
cdr3_aa: CASSFGWGGETQYF
cdr3_nt: TGTGCCAGCAGTTTTGGGTGGGGGGGGGAGACCCAGTACTTC